Sequencing of this TCR beta chain was carried out in a study of T cells after yellow fever vaccination. Study-wide context: Any fraction with a low cell number was prepared using SMART-Seq v4 Ultra Low Input.

Details on this clonotype: Its antigen is currently unknown.

This CDR3 has 16 amino acids. The J segment lost 0 bases and the V segment lost 5 bases, leaving 6 bases of the junction unmatched. Per germline, CDR1 MDHEN and CDR2 SYDVKM. UMIs and a universal primer site were added when TCR cDNA was made by 5'RACE template switching. TCRdb recomputed calls from the 5' RACE reads with MiXCR, one row per CDR3 protein. This table has about 330,000 distinct CDR3 sequences, approximately 8% appearing once. Study-wide results and limits: A minor fraction of clonotypes spanned both CD4 and CD8 compartments.

The sequencing here drew on PBMCs, taken 45 days after the first yellow fever vaccination. The rearrangement uses TRBV28 and TRBJ2-3, with TRBD2 matching over 9 bases. This TCR was sampled from a man younger than 30 who received the YFV17D yellow fever vaccine. Here the CDR3 reads CASSRLADRSTDTQYF. CDR3 coding DNA: TGTGCCAGCAGTCGACTAGCGGACCGAAGCACAGATACGCAGTATTTT.